This TCR beta chain was observed in a study of blood T cells in healthy people across ages. Study-wide findings and caveats: Naive CD4+ cell counts and diversity both ran higher in long-lived than in aged donors.

Extraction of total RNA produced a minimum of 5.5 micrograms from each sample. For the second PCR, which ran for about 7 to 11 cycles, a sample-barcoded 5' primer and a J-beta primer mix were used. From the 5' RACE reads, TCRdb called clonotypes with MiXCR, one entry per CDR3 protein. The sample includes over 1,200,000 distinct CDR3 sequences, 59% of them seen just once. In regard to this clonotype: The target antigen is unknown.

The source of this sequence is a man younger than 35 in good health. The sample was blood.

The CDR3 protein is CASKKTGGSTDTQYF. In DNA, the CDR3 is TGTGCCAGCAAGAAGACAGGGGGCTCGACAGATACGCAGTATTTT. This sequence joins TRBV21-1 and TRBJ2-3; the DNA was not compared with TRBD1, the D call given in the table. TRBV21-1 is reported as a pseudogene. The CDR3 length is 15 residues.